The present TCR beta chain was sequenced within a study of neurological immune-mediated disorders. Study conclusions and caveats: One related-CDR3 cluster, which may be a signature, held the repertoires of 18 of 34 multiple sclerosis patients after phylogenetic grouping.

Germline CDR1 SGHKS, CDR2 YYEKEE (reference sequence). V lost 4 bases, J lost 4 bases, and 11 bases lay in between. The CDR3 totals 13 residues. This clonotype has ten or more counts. Antigen unknown. With 10-nucleotide random UMIs included, cDNA was synthesized by 5'RACE. TCRdb processed the 5' RACE reads anew with MiXCR; each CDR3 protein has one entry. The sample yields around 70,000 distinct CDR3 sequences, approximately 3.3% seen once. The source of this sequence is a woman in her 50s with multiple sclerosis. The chain has TRBV5-5 and TRBJ1-1; D uncertain. The sample consisted of PBMCs. This CDR3 is CASSMDVFTEAFF. The DNA of the CDR3 is TGTGCCAGCAGCATGGACGTATTCACTGAAGCTTTCTTT.